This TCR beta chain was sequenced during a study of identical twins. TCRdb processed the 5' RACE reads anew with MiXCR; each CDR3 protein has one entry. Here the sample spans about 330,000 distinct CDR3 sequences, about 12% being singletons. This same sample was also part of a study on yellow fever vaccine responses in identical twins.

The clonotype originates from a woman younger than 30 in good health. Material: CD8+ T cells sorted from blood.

The CDR3 reads CASTGTGDTEAFF. The CDR3 DNA sequence: TGTGCCAGCACCGGGACAGGGGACACTGAAGCTTTCTTT. The chain has TRBV7-6 and TRBJ1-1; 10 nucleotides match TRBD1. The CDR3 consists of 13 residues. The trim removed 7 bases at V and 3 bases at J, leaving 2 bases unmatched. Germline CDR1 SGHVS, CDR2 FNYEAQ.